The 32 T cell receptor beta chains below were found in one sample sequenced in a study of blood T cells in healthy people across ages. PCR was performed a second time for about 6 to 12 cycles using a sample-barcoded 5' primer and a J-beta primer mix. TCRdb recomputed calls from the 5' RACE reads with MiXCR, one row per CDR3 protein. The sample comprises about 670,000 distinct CDR3 sequences, approximately 52% of which are singletons, and 13% rests with the top ten. Sequencing used blood. All receptors derive from a woman of 80 years or more in good health.

About this clonotype itself: A clone one base away is much larger, so this may be a read error. CDR3 in DNA: TGTGCCTCTCAACTAGCGGCGGGCACAGATACGCAGTATTTT. It codes for CASQLAAGTDTQYF. This chain links TRBV7-2 with TRBJ2-3, with TRBD2 matching over 8 bases. In germline, CDR1 is SGHTA, CDR2 FQGNSA. CDR3 length equals 14 residues. The J segment lost 1 base and the V segment lost 11 bases, leaving 8 bases of the junction unmatched. The variable domain in full, with the rest retrieved from reference TRBV7-2 and TRBJ2-3, is GAGVSQSPSNKVTEKGKDVELRCDPISGHTALYWYRQSLGQGLEFLIYFQGNSAPDKSGLPSDRFSAERTGGSVSTLTIQRTQQEDSAVYLCASQLAAGTDTQYFGPGTRLTVL.

In nucleotides, the CDR3 is TGTGCCACCAGCAGAGGACTCGGGGAGACCCAGTACTTC. Translation gives CATSRGLGETQYF. The rearrangement uses TRBV15 and TRBJ2-5; D remains unclear. This CDR3 spans 13 amino acids. Trimming removed 1 base at V and 5 bases at J, with 8 bases between. The germline CDR1 and CDR2 sequences are LNHNV and YYDKDF (reference sequence).

A word on this clonotype: The germline gene is not matched at one end of the junction; a read error may be the cause. The V and J genes are TRBV29-1 and TRBJ2-5; no clear D gene. Germline V lookup: CDR1 SQVTM, CDR2 ANQGSEA. This CDR3 contains 13 residues. In DNA, the CDR3 is TGCAGCGTTGAAGGCTGGAACCAAGAGGCCCAGTACTTC. Its protein is CSVEGWNQEAQYF.

The gene calls are TRBV6-1 and TRBJ2-7, with TRBD1 identical over 8 bases. Germline trimming cut 6 bases from V and 8 bases from J; bases unmatched to any gene: 12. The germline CDR1 and CDR2 sequences are MNHNS and SASEGT. The CDR3 runs to 14 residues. CDR3 DNA: TGTGCCAGCAGCATGGGACAGGAGGGCCACAAGCAGTACTTC. Translated: CASSMGQEGHKQYF.

V usage is TRBV5-6 and J usage is TRBJ2-2; 8 positions match TRBD2. CDR1 SGHDT and CDR2 YYEEEE come from the germline V gene. V trimming: 4 bases; J trimming: 4 bases; junction bases outside the gene matches: 6. The CDR3 spans 15 residues. CDR3 DNA sequence: TGTGCCAGCAGCCCCCTCGGGAGGGCCACCGGGGAGCTGTTTTTT. Its translation: CASSPLGRATGELFF.

The V gene is TRBV5-1, the J gene TRBJ2-2, with 7 bases fitting TRBD2. V was clipped by 1 base and J by 6 bases; unmatched bases: 9. The CDR3 is 16 amino acids. In germline, CDR1 is SGHRS, CDR2 YFSETQ. The CDR3 spells CASSLSGGGTAGELFF. CDR3 DNA: TGCGCCAGCAGCTTGAGTGGCGGGGGTACCGCCGGGGAGCTGTTTTTT.

The V and J genes are TRBV9 and TRBJ2-2, with 9 bases identical to TRBD2. This CDR3 spans 17 amino acids. V was pared by 2 bases and J by 5 bases, with 10 bases of the junction left unmatched. CDR1 SGDLS and CDR2 YYNGEE come from the germline V gene. The CDR3 is CASSVSLAGIATGELFF. The CDR3 DNA follows: TGTGCCAGCAGCGTTAGTCTAGCGGGGATCGCTACCGGGGAGCTGTTTTTT.

The V call is TRBV5-1, the J call TRBJ2-5; D is unclear. The germline CDR1 and CDR2 sequences are SGHRS and YFSETQ. V lost 5 bases to trimming and J lost 2 bases, with 10 bases between them. This CDR3 has 13 amino acids. CDR3 sequence: CASSLRRQETQYF. In DNA form, the CDR3 reads TGCGCCAGCAGTCTCAGACGGCAAGAGACCCAGTACTTC.

This clonotype has a count of ten or more. The chain uses TRBV12-3 or TRBV12-4 and TRBJ2-4; D possibly corresponds to TRBD1 (5 bases). V dropped 4 bases and J dropped 10 bases, with 14 bases sitting between them. There are 13 residues in the CDR3. In nucleotides, the CDR3 is TGTGCCAGCAGTTCACCAACAGGACAAATTCAGTACTTC. Residues: CASSSPTGQIQYF.

The chain uses TRBV4-3 and TRBJ2-3; perhaps TRBD2 as D (6 bases). Germline V CDR1 and CDR2: LGHNA, YSLEER. The CDR3 consists of 17 residues. V was cut by 0 bases and J by 4 bases, with 17 bases left in between. The CDR3 DNA sequence: TGCGCCAGCAGCCAAGATCGGGCGGGGCTGTGGGCAGATACGCAGTATTTT. Protein: CASSQDRAGLWADTQYF.

This clonotype was observed a handful of times. V and J are TRBV10-2 and TRBJ2-1; D assignment may be TRBD1 or TRBD2 (5 bases each). With 5 bases removed from V and 0 bases from J, the gap between germline ends came to 20 bases. From germline, CDR1 is WSHSY and CDR2 SAAADI. CDR3 length: 18 amino acids. The CDR3 region is CASSLDLGTDSSYNEQFF. The CDR3 DNA follows: TGCGCCAGCAGTCTTGACTTGGGGACCGACAGCTCCTACAATGAGCAGTTCTTC.

There are many counts of this clonotype. This chain links TRBV20-1 with TRBJ2-1, with D tentatively TRBD2 (6 bases). The CDR3 has 14 residues. The germline V and J ends were trimmed by 3 bases and 3 bases, with 12 bases remaining between them. Germline V gene sequence: CDR1 DFQATT, CDR2 SNEGSKA (reference sequence). In nucleotides, the CDR3 is TGCAGTGCTAGTAAGGCGGGACTCTACAATGAGCAGTTCTTC. This codes for CSASKAGLYNEQFF.

The chain carries TRBV5-5 and TRBJ1-1; no clear D gene. Germline V gene lookup returns CDR1 SGHKS and CDR2 YYEKEE (reference sequence). Trimming stripped 5 bases from V and 1 base from J, with 12 bases between. The CDR3 has 14 residues. The CDR3 spells CASRTGPRNTEAFF. In DNA, the CDR3 is TGTGCCAGCAGAACTGGACCCCGGAACACTGAAGCTTTCTTT.

CDR3 in amino acids: CASIKGVTGELFF. The CDR3 nucleotides are TGTGCCAGCATTAAGGGGGTCACCGGGGAGCTGTTTTTT. The J gene is TRBJ2-2, the V gene TRBV21-1; the DNA was not used to check the table's D call, TRBD1. TRBV21-1 is classified as a pseudogene. The length of the CDR3 is 13 residues.

The CDR3 spells CSASRGLADTQYF. The DNA for the CDR3 is TGCAGTGCTAGTAGAGGGCTGGCAGATACGCAGTATTTT. This chain joins TRBV20-1 and TRBJ2-3, with D possibly being TRBD2 (5 bases). The ends were cut back, 3 bases at V and 4 bases at J, with 11 bases in the middle. The V gene's germline CDR1 is DFQATT and CDR2 SNEGSKA (reference sequence). This CDR3 contains 13 residues.

This clonotype was observed at least ten times. The gene calls are TRBV30 and TRBJ2-3; 7 bases are shared with TRBD2. CDR3 size: 14 residues. Germline-derived CDR1 and CDR2 are GTSNPN and SVGIG (reference sequence). Germline trimming cut 4 bases from V and 1 base from J; bases unmatched to any gene: 5. This CDR3 reads CAWIKLAGTDTQYF. The CDR3 DNA is TGTGCCTGGATCAAGCTAGCGGGCACAGATACGCAGTATTTT.

The chain has TRBV18 and TRBJ1-1; 7 bases line up with TRBD1. Germline V gene lookup returns CDR1 KGHSH and CDR2 LQKENI. The CDR3 totals 14 residues. V lost 3 bases and J lost 5; bases outside the gene matches: 6. The CDR3 region has the DNA TGTGCCAGCTCACCCGGGGACAGACAGACTGAAGCTTTCTTT. It encodes CASSPGDRQTEAFF.

This clonotype showed up just once. The CDR3 nucleotides are TGTGCCAGCAGTTCCGGAGGAGTATGGGGGGCCAACGTCCTGACTTTC. Amino acid sequence: CASSSGGVWGANVLTF. The chain employs TRBV27 and TRBJ2-6; TRBD2 might be the D (5 bases). Germline V gene sequence: CDR1 MNHEY, CDR2 SMNVEV (reference sequence). The CDR3 runs 16 residues. V lost 4 bases to trimming and J lost 4 bases, with 14 bases between them. The variable domain in full, completed from reference TRBV27 and TRBJ2-6, reads EAQVTQNPRYLITVTGKKLTVTCSQNMNHEYMSWYRQDPGLGLRQIYYSMNVEVTDKGDVPEGYKVSRKEKRNFPLILESPSPNQTSLYFCASSSGGVWGANVLTFGAGSRLTVL.

The chain couples TRBV4-2 to TRBJ1-2; 8 nucleotides align to TRBD1. The CDR3 spans 14 residues. The V segment lost 4 bases and the J segment 4 bases; nucleotides outside the gene matches: 5. CDR1 and CDR2 (germline): LGHNA, YNFKEQ. The CDR3 sequence is CASSPGQGSYGYTF. The CDR3 DNA reads as TGTGCCAGCAGCCCTGGACAGGGATCCTATGGCTACACCTTC.

With respect to this clonotype: A much larger clone lies a single base off, so this may be a read error. V usage is TRBV5-1 and J usage is TRBJ1-1; tentative D call: TRBD1 (5 bases). Germline CDR1 and CDR2: SGHRS and YFSETQ. The CDR3 loop spans 14 amino acids. CDR3 loop: CANSKGVTGTEAFF. The CDR3 DNA reads TGCGCCAACAGCAAAGGGGTCACTGGGACTGAAGCTTTCTTT.

Notes on this clonotype: A single base separates this from a much larger clone, so it may be a read error. The rearrangement links TRBV29-1 to TRBJ2-3, with D perhaps TRBD1 or TRBD2 (5 bases each). From germline, CDR1 is SQVTM and CDR2 ANQGSEA. CDR3 length: 12 residues. CDR3 residues: CSLGASIDTQYF. The DNA for the CDR3 is TGCAGTCTAGGGGCTAGCATTGATACGCAGTATTTT.

This chain joins TRBV7-9 and TRBJ1-4, with 7 positions matching TRBD1. The trim removed 5 bases at V and 5 bases at J, leaving 11 bases unmatched. Per germline, CDR1 SEHNR and CDR2 FQNEAQ (reference sequence). This CDR3 has 16 residues. The CDR3 nucleotides are TGTGCCAGCAGCCTCCGCCCGGGACAGCCGAATGAAAAACTGTTTTTT. Translation gives CASSLRPGQPNEKLFF.

The gene calls are TRBV11-2 and TRBJ2-2; no clear D. Trimming removed 4 bases from V and 4 bases from J, with 19 bases in between. CDR1 SGHAT and CDR2 FQNNGV come from the germline V gene. This CDR3 comprises 17 residues. CDR3 amino acids: CASSSPPFGVGTGELFF. CDR3 in DNA: TGTGCCAGCAGCTCCCCCCCCTTTGGGGTAGGCACCGGGGAGCTGTTTTTT.

The chain links TRBV13 to TRBJ1-6; D not resolved. The CDR3 covers 12 residues. The germline CDR1 and CDR2 sequences are PRHDT and FYEKMQ (reference sequence). V was clipped by 5 bases and J by 9 bases, with 8 bases between them. The CDR3 reads CASSATGSPLHF. DNA for the CDR3: TGTGCCAGCAGCGCTACTGGTTCACCCCTCCACTTT. Variable domain in full (rest from reference TRBV13 and TRBJ1-6): AAGVIQSPRHLIKEKRETATLKCYPIPRHDTVYWYQQGPGQDPQFLISFYEKMQSDKGSIPDRFSAQQFSDYHSELNMSSLELGDSALYFCASSATGSPLHFGNGTRLTVT.

This chain connects TRBV6-6 to TRBJ1-2; 9 nucleotides agree with TRBD1. The CDR3 spans 15 residues. Per germline, CDR1 MNHNY and CDR2 SVGAGI (reference sequence). After removal of 3 bases from V and 7 bases from J, the junction contained 9 bases not matched to a gene. The CDR3 loop reads CASSYGTGLSGGYTF. The CDR3 nucleotides are TGTGCCAGCAGTTATGGGACAGGGCTTTCAGGTGGCTACACCTTC.

This chain links TRBV2 with TRBJ2-5; perhaps TRBD1 as D (6 bases). The tail of the sequence fits TRBJ2-7 better, so the J call may be wrong. The length of the CDR3 is 15 residues. CDR1 is SNHLY, CDR2 FYNNEI, per germline. The CDR3 sequence is CASSTTLDSDYEQYF. The CDR3 region has the DNA TGTGCCAGCAGTACTACCCTGGACAGCGATTACGAGCAGTACTTC.

In this sample, this clonotype turned up many times. The V and J genes are TRBV7-2 and TRBJ2-7; the D call may be TRBD1 or TRBD2 (5 bases each). Germline assignment: CDR1 SGHTA and CDR2 FQGNSA. The CDR3 runs 13 residues. CDR3 sequence (DNA): TGTGCTCGCAGAGGGGTTCTGAAGTACGAGCAGTACTTC. Protein: CARRGVLKYEQYF.

This clonotype was counted many times. This chain uses TRBV11-2 with TRBJ2-7; D remains unclear. This CDR3 spans 14 amino acids. V was cut by 1 base and J by 5 bases, with 12 bases left in between. Germline V gene sequence: CDR1 SGHAT, CDR2 FQNNGV. Written as DNA, the CDR3 is TGTGCCAGCAGCTTAGCTGGGTACGAGAACGAGCAGTACTTC. Residues: CASSLAGYENEQYF.

As concerns this clonotype: An end of the junction does not agree with germline; a read error may underlie this. The CDR3 coding sequence is TGCAGCATCAGAGGGGTCAGGGGCCTCTACGAACAGTACTTC. Encoded protein: CSIRGVRGLYEQYF. This chain links TRBV29-1 with TRBJ2-7, with D possibly matching TRBD1 (6 bases). The CDR3 sequence is 14 residues long. Per the germline V gene, CDR1 is SQVTM and CDR2 is ANQGSEA.

The chain employs TRBV28 and TRBJ1-2, with D unresolved. Germline V CDR1 and CDR2: MDHEN, SYDVKM. V shed 10 bases and J shed 6 bases, with 18 bases lying between them. The CDR3 contains 13 residues. CDR3 sequence reads: CAITTSGVDGYTF. CDR3 nucleotide sequence: TGTGCCATCACTACGTCCGGGGTGGATGGCTACACCTTC.

This clonotype was found a few times. This sequence joins TRBV12-3 or TRBV12-4 and TRBJ2-5, with TRBD1 as a possible D gene (6 bases). This CDR3 is 14 amino acids long. The ends were cut back, 6 bases at V and 6 bases at J, with 17 bases in the middle. CDR3 in amino acids: CASSGQPSGKTQYF. In DNA, the CDR3 is TGTGCCAGCAGCGGACAGCCATCGGGAAAGACCCAGTACTTC.

The J gene is TRBJ1-1, the V gene TRBV12-3 or TRBV12-4; D is undetermined. V lost 6 bases to trimming and J lost 1 base, with 9 bases between them. CDR3 size: 13 residues. CDR3 sequence: CASSPQQNTEAFF. The CDR3 region has the DNA TGTGCCAGCAGCCCCCAGCAGAACACTGAAGCTTTCTTT.